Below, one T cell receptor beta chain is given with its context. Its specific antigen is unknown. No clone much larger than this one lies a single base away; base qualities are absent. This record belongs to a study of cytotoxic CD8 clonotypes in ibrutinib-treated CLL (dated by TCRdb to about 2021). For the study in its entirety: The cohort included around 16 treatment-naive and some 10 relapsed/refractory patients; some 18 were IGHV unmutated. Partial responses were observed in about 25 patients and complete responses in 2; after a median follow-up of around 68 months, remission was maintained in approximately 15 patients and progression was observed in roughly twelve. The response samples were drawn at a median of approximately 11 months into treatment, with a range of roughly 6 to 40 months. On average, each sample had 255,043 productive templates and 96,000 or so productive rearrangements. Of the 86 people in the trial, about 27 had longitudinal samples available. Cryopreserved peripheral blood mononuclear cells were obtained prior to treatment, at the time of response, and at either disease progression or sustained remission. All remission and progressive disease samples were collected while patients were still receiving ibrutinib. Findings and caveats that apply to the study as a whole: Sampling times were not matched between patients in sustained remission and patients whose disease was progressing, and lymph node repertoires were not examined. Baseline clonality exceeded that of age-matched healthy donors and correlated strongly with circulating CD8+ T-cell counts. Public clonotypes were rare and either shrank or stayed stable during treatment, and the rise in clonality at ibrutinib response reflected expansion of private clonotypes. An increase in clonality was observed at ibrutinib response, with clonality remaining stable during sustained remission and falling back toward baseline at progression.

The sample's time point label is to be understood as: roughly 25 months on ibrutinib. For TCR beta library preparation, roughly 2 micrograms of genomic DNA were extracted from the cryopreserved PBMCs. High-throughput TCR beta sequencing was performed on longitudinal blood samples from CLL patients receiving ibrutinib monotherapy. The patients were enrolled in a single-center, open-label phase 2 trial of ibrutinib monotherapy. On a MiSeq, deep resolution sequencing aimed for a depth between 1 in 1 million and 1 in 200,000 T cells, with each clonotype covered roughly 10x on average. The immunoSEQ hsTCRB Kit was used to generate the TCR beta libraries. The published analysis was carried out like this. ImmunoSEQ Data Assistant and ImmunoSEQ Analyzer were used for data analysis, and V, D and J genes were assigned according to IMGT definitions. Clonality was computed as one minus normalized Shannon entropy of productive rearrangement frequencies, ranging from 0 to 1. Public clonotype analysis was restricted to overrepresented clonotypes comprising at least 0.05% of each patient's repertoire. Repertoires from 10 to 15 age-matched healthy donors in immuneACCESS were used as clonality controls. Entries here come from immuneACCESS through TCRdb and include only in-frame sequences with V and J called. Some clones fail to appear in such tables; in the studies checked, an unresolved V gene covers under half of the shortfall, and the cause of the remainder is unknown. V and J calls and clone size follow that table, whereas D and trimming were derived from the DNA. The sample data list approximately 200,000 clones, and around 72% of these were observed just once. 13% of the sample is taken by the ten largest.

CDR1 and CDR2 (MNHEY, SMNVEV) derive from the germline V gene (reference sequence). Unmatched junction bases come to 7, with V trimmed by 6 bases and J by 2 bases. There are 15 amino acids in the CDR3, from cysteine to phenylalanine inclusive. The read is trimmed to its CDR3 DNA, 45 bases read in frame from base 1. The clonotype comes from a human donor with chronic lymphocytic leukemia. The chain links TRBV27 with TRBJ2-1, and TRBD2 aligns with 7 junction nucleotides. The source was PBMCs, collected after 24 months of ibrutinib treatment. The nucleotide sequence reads TGTGCCAGCAGAAAGGGACTATTCCCCTACAATGAGCAGTTCTTC. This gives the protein CASRKGLFPYNEQFF.